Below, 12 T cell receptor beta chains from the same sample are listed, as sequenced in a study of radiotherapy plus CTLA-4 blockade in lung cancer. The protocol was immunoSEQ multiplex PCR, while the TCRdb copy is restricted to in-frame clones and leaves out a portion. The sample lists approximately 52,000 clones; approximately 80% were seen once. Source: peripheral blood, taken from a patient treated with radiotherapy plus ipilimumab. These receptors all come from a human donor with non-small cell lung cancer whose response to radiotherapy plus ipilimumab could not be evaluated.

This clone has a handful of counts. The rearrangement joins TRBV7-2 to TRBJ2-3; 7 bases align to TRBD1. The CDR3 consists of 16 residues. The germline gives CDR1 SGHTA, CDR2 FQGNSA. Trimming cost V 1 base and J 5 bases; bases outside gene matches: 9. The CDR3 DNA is TGTGCCAGCAGCTTAGTAGGGGGCGTAAGCTTAGATACGCAGTATTTT. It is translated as CASSLVGGVSLDTQYF.

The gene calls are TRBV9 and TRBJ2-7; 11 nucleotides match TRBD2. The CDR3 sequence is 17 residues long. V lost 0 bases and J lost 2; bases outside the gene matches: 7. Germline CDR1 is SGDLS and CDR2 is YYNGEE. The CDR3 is CASSVADSGLAAYEQYF. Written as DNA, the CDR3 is TGTGCCAGCAGCGTAGCAGATTCGGGACTAGCGGCCTACGAGCAGTACTTC.

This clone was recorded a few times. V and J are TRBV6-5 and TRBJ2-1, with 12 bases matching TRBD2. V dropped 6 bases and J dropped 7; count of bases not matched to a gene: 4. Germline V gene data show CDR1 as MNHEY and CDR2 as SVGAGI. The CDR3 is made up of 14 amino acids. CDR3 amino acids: CASRNGLAGNEQFF. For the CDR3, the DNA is TGTGCCAGCAGGAACGGACTAGCGGGAAATGAGCAGTTCTTC.

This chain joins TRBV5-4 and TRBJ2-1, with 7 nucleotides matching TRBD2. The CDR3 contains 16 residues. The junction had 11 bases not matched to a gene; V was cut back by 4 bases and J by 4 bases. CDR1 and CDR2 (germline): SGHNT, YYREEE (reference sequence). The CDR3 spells CASSPGPPAGYNEQFF. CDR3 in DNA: TGTGCCAGCAGCCCCGGTCCCCCAGCGGGGTACAATGAGCAGTTCTTC. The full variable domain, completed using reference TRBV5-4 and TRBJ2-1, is ETGVTQSPTHLIKTRGQQVTLRCSSQSGHNTVSWYQQALGQGPQFIFQYYREEENGRGNFPPRFSGLQFPNYSSELNVNALELDDSALYLCASSPGPPAGYNEQFFGPGTRLTVL.

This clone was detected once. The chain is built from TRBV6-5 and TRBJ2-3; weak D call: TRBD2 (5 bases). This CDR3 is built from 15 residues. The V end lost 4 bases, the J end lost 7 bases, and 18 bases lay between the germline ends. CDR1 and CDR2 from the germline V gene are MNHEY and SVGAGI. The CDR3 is CASSSLQRGSNTQYF. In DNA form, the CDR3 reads TGTGCCAGCAGTTCCCTCCAGCGAGGGTCTAATACGCAGTATTTT.

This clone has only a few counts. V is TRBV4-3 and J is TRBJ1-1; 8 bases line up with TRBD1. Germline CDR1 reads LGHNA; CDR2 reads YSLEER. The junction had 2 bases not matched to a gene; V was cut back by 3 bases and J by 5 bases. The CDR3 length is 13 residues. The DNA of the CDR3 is TGCGCCAGCAGCCAGGGACAGGTGACTGAAGCTTTCTTT. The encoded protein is CASSQGQVTEAFF.

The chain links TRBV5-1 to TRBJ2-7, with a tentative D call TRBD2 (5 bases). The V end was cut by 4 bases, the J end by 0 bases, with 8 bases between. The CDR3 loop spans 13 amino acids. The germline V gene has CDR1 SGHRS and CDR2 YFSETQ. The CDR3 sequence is CASSEGSSYEQYF. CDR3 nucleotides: TGCGCCAGCAGCGAGGGAAGCTCCTACGAGCAGTACTTC.

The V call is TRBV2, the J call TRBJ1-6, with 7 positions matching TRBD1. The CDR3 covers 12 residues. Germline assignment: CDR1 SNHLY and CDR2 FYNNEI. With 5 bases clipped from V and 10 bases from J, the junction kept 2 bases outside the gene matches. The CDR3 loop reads CASSWDRSPLHF. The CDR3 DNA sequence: TGTGCCAGCAGTTGGGACAGATCACCCCTCCACTTT.

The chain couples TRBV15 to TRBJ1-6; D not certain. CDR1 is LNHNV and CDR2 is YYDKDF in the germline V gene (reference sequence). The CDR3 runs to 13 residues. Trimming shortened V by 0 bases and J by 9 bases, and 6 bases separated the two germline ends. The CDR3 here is CATSRERSSPLHF. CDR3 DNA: TGTGCCACCAGCAGAGAGAGGTCTTCACCCCTCCACTTT.

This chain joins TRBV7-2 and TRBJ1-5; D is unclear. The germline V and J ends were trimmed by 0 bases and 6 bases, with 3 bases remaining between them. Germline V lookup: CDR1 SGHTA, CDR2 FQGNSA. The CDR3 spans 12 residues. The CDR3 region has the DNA TGTGCCAGCAGCTTAGCGGCTCAGCCCCAGCATTTT. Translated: CASSLAAQPQHF. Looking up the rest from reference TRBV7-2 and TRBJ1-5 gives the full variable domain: GAGVSQSPSNKVTEKGKDVELRCDPISGHTALYWYRQSLGQGLEFLIYFQGNSAPDKSGLPSDRFSAERTGGSVSTLTIQRTQQEDSAVYLCASSLAAQPQHFGDGTRLSIL.

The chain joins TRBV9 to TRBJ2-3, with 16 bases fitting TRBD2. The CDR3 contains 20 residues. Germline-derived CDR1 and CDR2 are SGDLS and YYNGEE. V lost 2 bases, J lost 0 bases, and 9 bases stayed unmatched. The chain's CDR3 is CASSVVPGLAGGHSTDTQYF. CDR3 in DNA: TGTGCCAGCAGCGTGGTTCCGGGACTAGCGGGGGGGCACAGCACAGATACGCAGTATTTT. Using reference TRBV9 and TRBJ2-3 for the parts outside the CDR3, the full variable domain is DSGVTQTPKHLITATGQRVTLRCSPRSGDLSVYWYQQSLDQGLQFLIQYYNGEERAKGNILERFSAQQFPDLHSELNLSSLELGDSALYFCASSVVPGLAGGHSTDTQYFGPGTRLTVL.

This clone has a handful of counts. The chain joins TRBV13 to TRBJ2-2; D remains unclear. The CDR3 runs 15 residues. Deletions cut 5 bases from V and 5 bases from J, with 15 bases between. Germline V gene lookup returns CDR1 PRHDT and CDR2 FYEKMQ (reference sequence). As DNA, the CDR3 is TGTGCCAGCAGCCCCGATCGTGCGGCAACCGGGGAGCTGTTTTTT. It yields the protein CASSPDRAATGELFF.